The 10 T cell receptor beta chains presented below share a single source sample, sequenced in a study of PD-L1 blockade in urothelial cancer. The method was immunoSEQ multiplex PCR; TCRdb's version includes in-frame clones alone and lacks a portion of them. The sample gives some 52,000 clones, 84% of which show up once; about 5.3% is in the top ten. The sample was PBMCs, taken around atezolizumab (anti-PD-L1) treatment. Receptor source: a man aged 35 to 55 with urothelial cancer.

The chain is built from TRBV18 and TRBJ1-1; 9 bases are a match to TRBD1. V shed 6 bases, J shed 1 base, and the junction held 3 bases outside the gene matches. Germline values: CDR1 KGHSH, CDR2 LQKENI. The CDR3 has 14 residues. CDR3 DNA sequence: TGTGCCAGCTCGACAGGGGGGCCGAACACTGAAGCTTTCTTT. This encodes CASSTGGPNTEAFF.

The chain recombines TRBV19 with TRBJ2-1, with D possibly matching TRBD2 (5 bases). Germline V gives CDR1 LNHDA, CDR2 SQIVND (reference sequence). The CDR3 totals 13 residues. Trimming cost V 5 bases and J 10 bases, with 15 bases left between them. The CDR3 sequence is CASSPSERGEQFF. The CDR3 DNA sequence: TGTGCCAGTAGTCCGAGCGAGAGAGGGGAGCAGTTCTTC.

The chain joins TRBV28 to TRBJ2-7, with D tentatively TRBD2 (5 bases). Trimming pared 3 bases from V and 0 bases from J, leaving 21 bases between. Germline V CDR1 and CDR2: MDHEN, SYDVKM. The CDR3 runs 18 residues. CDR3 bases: TGTGCCAGCAGTTTCCCCCGGGTGAGGCGGGCCCTCTCCTACGAGCAGTACTTC. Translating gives CASSFPRVRRALSYEQYF.

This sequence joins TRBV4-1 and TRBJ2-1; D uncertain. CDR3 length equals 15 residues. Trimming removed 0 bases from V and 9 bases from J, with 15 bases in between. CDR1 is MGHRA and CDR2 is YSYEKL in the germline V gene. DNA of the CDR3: TGCGCCAGCAGCCAAGATACTCTCGTTGAACCTGAGCAGTTCTTC. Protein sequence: CASSQDTLVEPEQFF.

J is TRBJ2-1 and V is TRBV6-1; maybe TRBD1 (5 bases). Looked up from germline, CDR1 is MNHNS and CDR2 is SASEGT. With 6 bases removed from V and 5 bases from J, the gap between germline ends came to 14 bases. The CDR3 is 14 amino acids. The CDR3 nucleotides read TGTGCCAGCAGGCCGCTAGGGGTCCACAATGAGCAGTTCTTC. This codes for CASRPLGVHNEQFF.

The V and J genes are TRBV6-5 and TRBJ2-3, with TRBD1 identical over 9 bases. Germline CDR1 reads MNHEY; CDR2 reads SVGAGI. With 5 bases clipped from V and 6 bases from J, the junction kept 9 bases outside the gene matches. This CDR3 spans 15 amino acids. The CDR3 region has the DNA TGTGCCAGCAGTCCGGGGACAGGGACCTTCGATACGCAGTATTTT. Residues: CASSPGTGTFDTQYF.

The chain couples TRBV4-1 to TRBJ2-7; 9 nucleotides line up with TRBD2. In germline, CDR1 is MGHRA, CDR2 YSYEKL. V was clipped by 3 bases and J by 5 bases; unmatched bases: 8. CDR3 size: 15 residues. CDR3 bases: TGCGCCAGCAGCCACGGACTAGCGAGCGGTGACGAGCAGTACTTC. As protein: CASSHGLASGDEQYF.

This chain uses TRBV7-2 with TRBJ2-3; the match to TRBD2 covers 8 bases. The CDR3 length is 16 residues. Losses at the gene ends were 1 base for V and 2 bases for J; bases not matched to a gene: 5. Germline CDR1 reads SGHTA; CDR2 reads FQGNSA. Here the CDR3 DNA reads TGTGCCAGCAGCTTAGTTGGGACTAGGCCCACAGATACGCAGTATTTT. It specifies CASSLVGTRPTDTQYF.

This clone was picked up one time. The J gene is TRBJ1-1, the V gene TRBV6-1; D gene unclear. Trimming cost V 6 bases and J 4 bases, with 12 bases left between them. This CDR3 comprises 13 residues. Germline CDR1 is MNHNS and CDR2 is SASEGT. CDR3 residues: CASRRKTGTEAFF. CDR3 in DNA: TGTGCCAGCAGGAGGAAAACGGGCACTGAAGCTTTCTTT.

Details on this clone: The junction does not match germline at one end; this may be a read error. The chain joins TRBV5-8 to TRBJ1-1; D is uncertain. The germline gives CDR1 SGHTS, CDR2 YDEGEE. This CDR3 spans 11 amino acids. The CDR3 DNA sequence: TGTGCCAGCAGAACCGGGTCTACACTTCTCTTT. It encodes CASRTGSTLLF.